This passage covers 22 T cell receptor beta chains from one sample sequenced in a study of blood T cell repertoires in COVID-19. Using immunoSEQ multiplex PCR, the repertoire was profiled, and TCRdb retains in-frame clones only, with some absent. The sample gives tens of thousands of clones, 79% of which show up once; 26% is in the top ten. Material: peripheral blood. The origin of the receptors is a man in his sixties with active or convalescent COVID-19.

The CDR3 DNA sequence: TGTGCCAGCAGCCCTTTTGTCGGGGGGGGACCCACCGGGGAGCTGTTTTTT. Its protein is CASSPFVGGGPTGELFF. The chain combines TRBV7-7 with TRBJ2-2; 8 bases agree with TRBD2. V shed 5 bases and J 4 bases; nucleotides not matched to a gene: 12. Per germline, CDR1 SSHAT and CDR2 FNYEAQ (reference sequence). The CDR3 sequence is 17 residues long.

The chain combines TRBV2 with TRBJ1-5, with 11 positions matching TRBD1. CDR1 SNHLY and CDR2 FYNNEI come from the germline V gene. The junction had 5 bases not matched to a gene; V was cut back by 1 base and J by 6 bases. The CDR3 loop spans 16 amino acids. CDR3 amino acids: CASSEGTGGGFQPQHF. The CDR3 bases are TGTGCCAGCAGTGAAGGGACAGGGGGCGGTTTTCAGCCCCAGCATTTT.

V and J are TRBV9 and TRBJ2-3; 9 bases are a match to TRBD2. The CDR3 is made up of 15 amino acids. The V gene's germline CDR1 is SGDLS and CDR2 YYNGEE. V shed 0 bases, J shed 6 bases, and the junction held 5 bases outside the gene matches. CDR3 loop: CASSVGGGALDTQYF. CDR3 sequence (DNA): TGTGCCAGCAGCGTAGGCGGGGGGGCCTTGGATACGCAGTATTTT.

By frequency in the sample, this clone is medium-sized. The CDR3 region has the DNA TGCGCCAGCAGCCAAGATTTAGGTCTAGATTATGGCTACACCTTC. Encoded protein: CASSQDLGLDYGYTF. The chain recombines TRBV4-1 with TRBJ1-2; D is ambiguous. The CDR3 loop spans 15 amino acids. CDR1 is MGHRA, CDR2 YSYEKL, per germline. The germline V and J ends were trimmed by 0 bases and 5 bases, with 13 bases remaining between them.

This CDR3 is CATRQTVNTEAFF. CDR3 nucleotide sequence: TGTGCCACCAGACAGACGGTGAACACTGAAGCTTTCTTT. The chain recombines TRBV24-1 with TRBJ1-1; D ambiguous. The CDR3 contains 13 residues. With 7 bases removed from V and 0 bases from J, the gap between germline ends came to 8 bases. In germline, CDR1 is KGHDR, CDR2 SFDVKD.

This clone came up a few times. This CDR3 is CASSRGGDYTEAFF. Here the CDR3 DNA reads TGTGCCAGCAGTCGGGGGGGGGATTACACTGAAGCTTTCTTT. The chain carries TRBV27 and TRBJ1-1; D is possibly TRBD1 (5 bases). Trimming shortened V by 5 bases and J by 3 bases, and 13 bases separated the two germline ends. Germline CDR1 is MNHEY and CDR2 is SMNVEV (reference sequence). There are 14 residues in the CDR3.

This clone was observed a few times. The chain carries TRBV7-2 and TRBJ1-2; D gene ambiguous. Trimming stripped 2 bases from V and 0 bases from J, with 13 bases between. Looked up from germline, CDR1 is SGHTA and CDR2 is FQGNSA. The CDR3 has 16 residues. Here the CDR3 DNA reads TGTGCCAGCAGCTTAACGCCCGACACCACTAACTATGGCTACACCTTC. Its protein product is CASSLTPDTTNYGYTF. Variable domain in full (rest from reference TRBV7-2 and TRBJ1-2): GAGVSQSPSNKVTEKGKDVELRCDPISGHTALYWYRQSLGQGLEFLIYFQGNSAPDKSGLPSDRFSAERTGGSVSTLTIQRTQQEDSAVYLCASSLTPDTTNYGYTFGSGTRLTVV.

The gene calls are TRBV18 and TRBJ2-1; tentatively, D is TRBD2 (6 bases). The germline V and J ends were trimmed by 6 bases and 13 bases, with 19 bases remaining between them. The CDR3 runs 13 residues. From germline, CDR1 is KGHSH and CDR2 LQKENI. The CDR3 DNA reads as TGTGCCAGCTCTCTCGAGATGGGGGAGGAACAGTTCTTC. It translates to CASSLEMGEEQFF.

The sample holds a few counts of this clone. V usage is TRBV30 and J usage is TRBJ1-5; no definite D call. V was trimmed by 0 bases and J by 3 bases, leaving 6 bases between them. The CDR3 consists of 13 residues. Germline V lookup: CDR1 GTSNPN, CDR2 SVGIG (reference sequence). Here the CDR3 reads CAWSVQHNQPQHF. In DNA form, the CDR3 reads TGTGCCTGGAGTGTACAGCACAATCAGCCCCAGCATTTT.

The chain employs TRBV6-1 and TRBJ2-7; the D gene is possibly TRBD1 (6 bases). Germline values: CDR1 MNHNS, CDR2 SASEGT. The CDR3 totals 18 residues. Trimming took 2 bases from V and 3 from J, leaving 23 bases between them. CDR3 protein: CASSEWGVGHSNFYEQYF. CDR3 DNA: TGTGCCAGCAGTGAATGGGGTGTGGGACACTCGAATTTCTACGAGCAGTACTTC.

The rearrangement uses TRBV18 and TRBJ2-5, with a weak D call TRBD1 (5 bases). This CDR3 has 14 residues. V was pared by 1 base and J by 4 bases, with 10 bases between. Germline V lookup: CDR1 KGHSH, CDR2 LQKENI. CDR3 sequence reads: CASSPRGEVETQYF. Here the CDR3 DNA reads TGTGCCAGCTCACCACGGGGCGAGGTAGAGACCCAGTACTTC.

The chain combines TRBV5-1 with TRBJ2-2; 8 nucleotides line up with TRBD2. The V gene end was trimmed by 0 bases and the J gene end by 5 bases; junction bases not matched to a gene: 9. Per germline, CDR1 SGHRS and CDR2 YFSETQ. This CDR3 spans 17 amino acids. The CDR3 is CASSLARLAGLTGELFF. The DNA of the CDR3 is TGCGCCAGCAGCTTGGCCCGGCTAGCGGGCTTAACCGGGGAGCTGTTTTTT.

The chain employs TRBV6-2 or TRBV6-3 and TRBJ1-1, with D possibly TRBD1 on 5 matching bases. CDR1 MNHEY and CDR2 SVGEGT come from the germline V gene. Trimming took off 5 bases at V and 7 bases at J, with 26 bases between the two ends. This CDR3 region has 17 residues. As DNA, the CDR3 is TGTGCCAGCAGTCCGACCACACGGGGGACCCAAAGGGGTGAAGCTTTCTTT. Encoded protein: CASSPTTRGTQRGEAFF.

V usage is TRBV6-5 and J usage is TRBJ1-1; 8 bases align to TRBD1. V lost 6 bases to trimming and J lost 4 bases; unmatched junction nucleotides: 7. CDR1 MNHEY and CDR2 SVGAGI come from the germline V gene. The CDR3 runs 14 residues. CDR3 coding DNA: TGTGCCAGCAGCCGGACAGGGAAAATCACTGAAGCTTTCTTT. Residues: CASSRTGKITEAFF.

The genes are TRBV16 and TRBJ2-1; TRBD2 matches 9 bases. The CDR3 sequence is 15 residues long. The V and J ends lost 4 bases and 5 bases, in that order; junction bases with no gene match: 6. The germline V gene has CDR1 KGHSY and CDR2 FQNENV. CDR3 loop: CASSPLAGDNNEQFF. CDR3 nucleotide sequence: TGTGCCAGCAGCCCCTTAGCGGGGGACAACAATGAGCAGTTCTTC.

Only a few counts were recorded for this clone. The chain couples TRBV19 to TRBJ2-1; D gene unclear. This CDR3 region has 15 residues. Germline CDR1 reads LNHDA; CDR2 reads SQIVND (reference sequence). Trimming took off 5 bases at V and 2 bases at J, with 13 bases between the two ends. CDR3 sequence reads: CASSPPDSTYNEQFF. For the CDR3, the DNA is TGTGCCAGTAGTCCCCCCGACTCGACCTACAATGAGCAGTTCTTC. The full variable domain, in which reference TRBV19 and TRBJ2-1 provide the parts outside the CDR3, is DGGITQSPKYLFRKEGQNVTLSCEQNLNHDAMYWYRQDPGQGLRLIYYSQIVNDFQKGDIAEGYSVSREKKESFPLTVTSAQKNPTAFYLCASSPPDSTYNEQFFGPGTRLTVL.

This clone was picked up a small number of times. The chain uses TRBV6-6 and TRBJ2-3; 8 nucleotides align to TRBD2. The germline CDR1 and CDR2 sequences are MNHNY and SVGAGI (reference sequence). The ends lost 5 bases at V and 2 bases at J; junction bases unmatched: 15. CDR3 length: 18 residues. In DNA form, the CDR3 reads TGTGCCAGCAGTCGGGGGGAGGGTAGCGGGGCCTACACAGATACGCAGTATTTT. Its protein product is CASSRGEGSGAYTDTQYF.

The chain joins TRBV2 to TRBJ1-6; perhaps TRBD1 as D (5 bases). Trimming cost V 3 bases and J 10 bases, with 13 bases left between them. CDR3 length equals 14 residues. Per germline, CDR1 SNHLY and CDR2 FYNNEI. The CDR3 loop is CASSEGRAHSPLHF. CDR3 DNA: TGTGCCAGCAGTGAGGGCAGGGCCCACTCACCCCTCCACTTT.

In this sample, this clone turned up a few times. The rearrangement uses TRBV18 and TRBJ1-2; perhaps TRBD1 as D (6 bases). The CDR3 extends over 14 amino acids. Germline assignment: CDR1 KGHSH and CDR2 LQKENI. V was pared by 4 bases and J by 2 bases, with 11 bases between. CDR3 nucleotide sequence: TGTGCCAGCTCACAAGAGGGGACAAACTATGGCTACACCTTC. As protein: CASSQEGTNYGYTF.

This clone was recorded only once. The chain employs TRBV23-1 and TRBJ1-2, with 8 bases lining up with TRBD1. TRBV23-1 is an ORF for which the function is uncertain. The CDR3 is 15 amino acids. Trimming at V came to 5 bases and at J to 3 bases, leaving 8 bases not matched to a gene. CDR3 bases: TGCGCCAGCAGTTCTAGGACAGGGTTCCACTATGGCTACACCTTC. Its protein is CASSSRTGFHYGYTF.

The genes are TRBV20-1 and TRBJ1-2; no firm D call. This CDR3 has 11 amino acids. V was pared by 6 bases and J by 8 bases, with 13 bases between. The V gene's germline CDR1 is DFQATT and CDR2 SNEGSKA (reference sequence). CDR3 in DNA: TGCAGTGCCGGGAGGGAGGGAGGCTACACCTTC. The encoded protein is CSAGREGGYTF.

The chain combines TRBV7-8 with TRBJ1-5; no definite D call. V lost 5 bases, J lost 0 bases, and 11 bases lay in between. Germline CDR1 reads SGHVS; CDR2 reads FQNEAQ. The CDR3 covers 15 residues. The CDR3 region is CASSRGQNSNQPQHF. For the CDR3, the DNA is TGTGCCAGCAGCCGAGGGCAGAATAGCAATCAGCCCCAGCATTTT.